This entry lists 21 T cell receptor beta chains sequenced from one sample in a study of T cells expressing NK-cell markers. No DNA is given; TCRdb re-called the 5' RACE reads and lists each CDR3 protein once. In total, the table holds fewer than 400,000 distinct CDR3 sequences. Sequencing used blood T cells: a sorted CD56 or NKG2C T cell subset, CD4+ or CD8+ T cells, or bulk PBMC T cells (not recorded which). The origin of the receptors is a woman aged 45-59 years in good health.

The chain uses TRBV7-8 and TRBJ2-1. This CDR3 is built from 15 residues. Germline V gene lookup returns CDR1 SGHVS and CDR2 FQNEAQ. This chain's CDR3 is CASSLGSGSYNEQFF. Complete variable domain (other parts from reference TRBV7-8 and TRBJ2-1): GAGVSQSPRYKVAKRGQDVALRCDPISGHVSLFWYQQALGQGPEFLTYFQNEAQLDKSGLPSDRFFAERPEGSVSTLKIQRTQQEDSAVYLCASSLGSGSYNEQFFGPGTRLTVL.

The V call is TRBV11-2, the J call TRBJ2-1; TCRdb names TRBD1, which stays unverified in the absence of DNA. Germline values: CDR1 SGHAT, CDR2 FQNNGV. This CDR3 comprises 16 residues. CDR3 sequence: CASSSPGEPSYNEQFF.

The chain carries TRBV29-1 and TRBJ1-1; TCRdb proposes TRBD1, but this gene call is untestable without DNA. CDR3 length: 13 amino acids. The germline CDR1 and CDR2 sequences are SQVTM and ANQGSEA. The CDR3 is CSAKTGGITEAFF.

The V call is TRBV13, the J call TRBJ1-1; TCRdb picks TRBD1, but there is no DNA to check that call. Per the germline V gene, CDR1 is PRHDT and CDR2 is FYEKMQ (reference sequence). The CDR3 sequence is 15 residues long. CDR3 sequence reads: CASSIAGLGNTEAFF.

The gene calls are TRBV10-3 and TRBJ2-5; TCRdb gives TRBD2 as the D gene, but with no DNA this cannot be confirmed. Germline CDR1 ENHRY, CDR2 SYGVKD. This CDR3 spans 14 amino acids. The CDR3: CAIRVAGEGETQYF.

The chain links TRBV7-2 to TRBJ2-3; TCRdb picks TRBD1, but there is no DNA to check that call. This CDR3 comprises 14 residues. CDR1 is SGHTA, CDR2 FQGNSA, per germline. The CDR3 loop is CASSLAGGAATQYF.

CDR3: CASSLAGGVGTGELFF. The chain has TRBV7-6 and TRBJ2-2. The V gene's germline CDR1 is SGHVS and CDR2 FNYEAQ. The CDR3 runs 16 residues.

This chain joins TRBV19 and TRBJ1-2; TCRdb's assignment of TRBD1 cannot be checked, as there is no DNA. There are 14 residues in the CDR3. The V gene's germline CDR1 is LNHDA and CDR2 SQIVND (reference sequence). The CDR3 reads CASSVPRENYGYTF.

CDR3: CASSYSRGGTDTQYF. This chain uses TRBV6-5 with TRBJ2-3. Germline-derived CDR1 and CDR2 are MNHEY and SVGAGI. This CDR3 is built from 15 residues.

The chain couples TRBV6-2 or TRBV6-3 to TRBJ2-3; TCRdb names TRBD1, which stays unverified in the absence of DNA. This CDR3 contains 15 residues. Germline V CDR1 and CDR2: MNHEY, SVGEGT. Here the CDR3 reads CASSYLRQGLDTQYF.

This sequence joins TRBV25-1 and TRBJ2-5. Per the germline V gene, CDR1 is MGHDK and CDR2 is SYGVNS. The CDR3 runs 13 residues. The CDR3 loop reads CASRDIFQETQYF.

This chain links TRBV5-1 with TRBJ2-1; TCRdb reports TRBD1, a call that lacks DNA to check it against. Per germline, CDR1 SGHRS and CDR2 YFSETQ. The CDR3 contains 16 residues. CDR3 sequence reads: CASSPGGVYSFHEQFF.

The V and J genes are TRBV12-3 or TRBV12-4 and TRBJ1-2. This CDR3 has 12 amino acids. CDR3 sequence reads: CASSFLGRGYTF.

The chain carries TRBV14 and TRBJ1-2; the D call from TCRdb, TRBD1, cannot be confirmed without DNA. The CDR3 extends over 15 amino acids. Germline V gene lookup returns CDR1 SGHDN and CDR2 FVKESK. The CDR3 is CASSQTGQANYGYTF. Combining the CDR3 with reference TRBV14 and TRBJ1-2 gives the whole variable domain EAGVTQFPSHSVIEKGQTVTLRCDPISGHDNLYWYRRVMGKEIKFLLHFVKESKQDESGMPNNRFLAERTGGTYSTLKVQPAELEDSGVYFCASSQTGQANYGYTFGSGTRLTVV.

The chain uses TRBV4-2 and TRBJ1-1; TCRdb indicates TRBD1, and absent DNA this call remains unverified. The CDR3 sequence is 13 residues long. Germline assignment: CDR1 LGHNA and CDR2 YNFKEQ. The CDR3 loop is CASSQGDRGWPFF.

The rearrangement joins TRBV3-1 to TRBJ2-1; TCRdb proposes TRBD1, but this gene call is untestable without DNA. From germline, CDR1 is LGHDT and CDR2 YNNKEL (reference sequence). The CDR3 totals 15 residues. The CDR3 reads CASSRWTAEWNEQFF.

This chain uses TRBV6-5 with TRBJ2-7; TCRdb lists TRBD1, though no DNA is available to test this call. CDR1 is MNHEY, CDR2 SVGAGI, per germline. The CDR3 spans 14 residues. This CDR3 reads CASSPGAGPYEQYF.

The chain couples TRBV7-2 to TRBJ2-7; absent DNA, TCRdb's TRBD1 call cannot be checked. Germline V CDR1 and CDR2: SGHTA, FQGNSA. The CDR3 spans 15 residues. CDR3 loop: CASSFQQGESYEQYF.

This sequence joins TRBV3-1 and TRBJ2-2; TCRdb's D call of TRBD1 is untestable without DNA. Germline-derived CDR1 and CDR2 are LGHDT and YNNKEL (reference sequence). The CDR3 covers 16 residues. CDR3 amino acids: CASSRPRDRGTGELFF.

This chain's CDR3 is CSARIREGVEAFF. The chain employs TRBV20-1 and TRBJ1-1. CDR1 is DFQATT and CDR2 is SNEGSKA in the germline V gene (reference sequence). The CDR3 has 13 amino acids.

The J gene is TRBJ2-1, the V gene TRBV29-1; no DNA is available, so the TRBD2 call from TCRdb remains unchecked. The CDR3 is 14 amino acids. The germline V gene has CDR1 SQVTM and CDR2 ANQGSEA. The CDR3 loop reads CSVELGLGNNEQFF.